This TCR beta chain was recorded in a study of T cell changes during pregnancy in multiple sclerosis. The germline gives CDR1 SGHVS, CDR2 FNYEAQ. The CDR3 loop spans 17 amino acids. The V segment lost 1 base and the J segment 2 bases; nucleotides outside the gene matches: 2. Libraries were prepared by immunoSEQ multiplex PCR; TCRdb keeps only in-frame clonotypes and omits some of them. Among about 22,000 clones listed, about 93% were seen once. The source was CD8+ T cells from peripheral blood mononuclear cells, collected in the third trimester of pregnancy. This chain connects TRBV7-6 to TRBJ2-2; 12 nucleotides agree with TRBD2. The source of this sequence is a female donor with multiple sclerosis, enrolled in a pregnancy study. CDR3 in DNA: TGTGCCAGCAGCTTAGGACTAGCGGGGGCAAACACCGGGGAGCTGTTTTTT. Its translation: CASSLGLAGANTGELFF.